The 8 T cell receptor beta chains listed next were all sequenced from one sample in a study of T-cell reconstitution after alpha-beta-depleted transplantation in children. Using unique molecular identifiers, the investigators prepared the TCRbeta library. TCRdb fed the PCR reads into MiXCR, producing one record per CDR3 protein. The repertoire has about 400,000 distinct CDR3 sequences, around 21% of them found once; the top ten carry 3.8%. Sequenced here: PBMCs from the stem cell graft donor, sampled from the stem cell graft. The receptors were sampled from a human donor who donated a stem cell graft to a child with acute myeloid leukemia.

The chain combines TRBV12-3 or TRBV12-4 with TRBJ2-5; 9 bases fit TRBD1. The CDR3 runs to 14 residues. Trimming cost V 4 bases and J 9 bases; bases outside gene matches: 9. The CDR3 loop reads CASSSSTGGGSQYF. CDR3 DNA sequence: TGTGCCAGCAGTTCATCGACAGGGGGGGGATCCCAGTACTTC.

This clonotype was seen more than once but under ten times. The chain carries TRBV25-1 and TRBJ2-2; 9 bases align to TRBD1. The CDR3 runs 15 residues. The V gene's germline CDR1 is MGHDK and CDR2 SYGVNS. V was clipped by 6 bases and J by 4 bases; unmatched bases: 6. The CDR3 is CASSGQGMSTGELFF. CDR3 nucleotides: TGTGCCAGCAGCGGACAGGGGATGTCCACCGGGGAGCTGTTTTTT.

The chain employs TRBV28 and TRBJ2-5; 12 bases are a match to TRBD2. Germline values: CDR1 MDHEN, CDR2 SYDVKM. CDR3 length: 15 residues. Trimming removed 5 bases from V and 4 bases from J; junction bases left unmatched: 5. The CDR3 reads CASSPSGLAGETQYF. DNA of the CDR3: TGTGCCAGCAGTCCCTCGGGACTAGCGGGAGAGACCCAGTACTTC.

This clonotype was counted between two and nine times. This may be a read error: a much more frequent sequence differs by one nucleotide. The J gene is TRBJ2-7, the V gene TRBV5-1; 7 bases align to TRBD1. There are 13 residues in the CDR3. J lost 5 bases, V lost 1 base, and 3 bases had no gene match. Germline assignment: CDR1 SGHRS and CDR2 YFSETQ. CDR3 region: CASSLNRGDEQYF. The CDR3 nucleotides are TGCGCCAGCAGCTTGAACAGGGGCGACGAGCAGTACTTC.

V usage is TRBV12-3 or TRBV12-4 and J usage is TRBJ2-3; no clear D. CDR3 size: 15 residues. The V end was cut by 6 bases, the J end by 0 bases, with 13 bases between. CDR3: CASRHQTHSTDTQYF. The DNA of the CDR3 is TGTGCCAGCAGGCATCAGACCCATAGCACAGATACGCAGTATTTT.

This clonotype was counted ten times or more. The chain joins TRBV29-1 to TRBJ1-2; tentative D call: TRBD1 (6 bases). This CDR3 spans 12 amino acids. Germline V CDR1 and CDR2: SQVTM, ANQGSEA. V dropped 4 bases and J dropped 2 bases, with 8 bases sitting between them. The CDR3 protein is CSVGQENYGYTF. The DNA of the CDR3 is TGCAGCGTTGGACAGGAGAACTATGGCTACACCTTC.

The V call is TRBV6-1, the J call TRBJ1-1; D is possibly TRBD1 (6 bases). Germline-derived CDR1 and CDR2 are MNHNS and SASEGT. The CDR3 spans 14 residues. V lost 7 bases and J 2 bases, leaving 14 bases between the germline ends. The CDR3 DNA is TGTGCCAGCATCAGAACGGGGGCCAACACTGAAGCTTTCTTT. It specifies CASIRTGANTEAFF.

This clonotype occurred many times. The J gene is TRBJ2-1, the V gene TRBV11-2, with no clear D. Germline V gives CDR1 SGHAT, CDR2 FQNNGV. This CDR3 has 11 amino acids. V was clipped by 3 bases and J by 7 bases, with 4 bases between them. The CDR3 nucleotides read TGTGCCAGCAGCTTTAAAAATGAGCAGTTCTTC. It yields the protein CASSFKNEQFF.